These 32 T cell receptor beta chains were all obtained from the same sample, sequenced in a study of blood T cell repertoires in COVID-19. Using immunoSEQ multiplex PCR, the repertoire was profiled, and TCRdb retains in-frame clones only, with some absent. The sample holds a few hundred thousand clones, approximately 86% seen once. The sequenced sample consisted of PBMCs or T cells enriched from blood (not recorded which). These receptor sequences come from a woman in her 30s who had been exposed to COVID-19.

The chain couples TRBV30 to TRBJ1-2, with D possibly TRBD1 on 5 matching bases. V was pared by 0 bases and J by 7 bases, with 12 bases between. There are 13 residues in the CDR3. Germline-derived CDR1 and CDR2 are GTSNPN and SVGIG (reference sequence). The CDR3 region has the DNA TGTGCCTGGAGTGTTGGGGGGGGTGGTGGCTACACCTTC. This gives the protein CAWSVGGGGGYTF.

The V and J genes are TRBV3-1 (or the pseudogene TRBV3-2) and TRBJ2-1, with 8 bases that match TRBD2. V lost 1 base, J lost 9 bases, and 8 bases stayed unmatched. The CDR3 consists of 15 residues. Germline V gene data show CDR1 as LGHDT and CDR2 as YNNKEL (reference sequence). The CDR3 is CASSQGTGGMGEQFF. In nucleotides, the CDR3 is TGTGCCAGCAGCCAAGGAACGGGGGGGATGGGTGAGCAGTTCTTC.

In this sample, this clone turned up a few times. CDR3 residues: CSTDPGTGSLGAFF. Written as DNA, the CDR3 is TGCAGCACCGACCCCGGGACAGGGAGCCTTGGAGCTTTCTTT. The chain has TRBV29-1 and TRBJ1-1; 9 bases agree with TRBD1. Looked up from germline, CDR1 is SQVTM and CDR2 is ANQGSEA. The CDR3 length is 14 residues. After removal of 8 bases from V and 10 bases from J, the junction contained 17 bases not matched to a gene. Looking up the rest from reference TRBV29-1 and TRBJ1-1 gives the full variable domain: SAVISQKPSRDICQRGTSLTIQCQVDSQVTMMFWYRQQPGQSLTLIATANQGSEATYESGFVIDKFPISRPNLTFSTLTVSNMSPEDSSIYLCSTDPGTGSLGAFFGQGTRLTVV.

This clone was detected only a few times. The V call is TRBV3-1 (or the pseudogene TRBV3-2), the J call TRBJ2-7; 9 bases map to TRBD2. Germline CDR1 reads LGHDT; CDR2 reads YNNKEL (reference sequence). CDR3 length: 17 amino acids. With 1 base clipped from V and 7 bases from J, the junction kept 14 bases outside the gene matches. The CDR3 DNA is TGTGCCAGCAGCCAAGCCCCCTGGGCGGGGGGGCCGAGAGAGCAGTACTTC. Its protein product is CASSQAPWAGGPREQYF.

The V and J genes are TRBV5-1 and TRBJ1-2; TRBD1 is a possible D gene (5 bases). Trimming removed 0 bases from V and 0 bases from J, with 6 bases in between. The CDR3 has 14 residues. From germline, CDR1 is SGHRS and CDR2 YFSETQ. The CDR3: CASSLGQPNYGYTF. CDR3 nucleotides: TGCGCCAGCAGCTTGGGACAGCCTAACTATGGCTACACCTTC. Together with reference TRBV5-1 and TRBJ1-2, the CDR3 gives the full variable domain: KAGVTQTPRYLIKTRGQQVTLSCSPISGHRSVSWYQQTPGQGLQFLFEYFSETQRNKGNFPGRFSGRQFSNSRSEMNVSTLELGDSALYLCASSLGQPNYGYTFGSGTRLTVV.

The chain employs TRBV18 and TRBJ2-1, with 8 positions matching TRBD2. The V segment lost 2 bases and the J segment 4 bases; nucleotides outside the gene matches: 10. The CDR3 runs 17 residues. CDR1 and CDR2 from the germline V gene are KGHSH and LQKENI. The CDR3 loop is CASSPGQLAGSYNEQFF. As DNA, the CDR3 is TGTGCCAGCTCACCAGGCCAGCTAGCGGGTTCTTACAATGAGCAGTTCTTC.

This clone came up a few times. V and J are TRBV20-1 and TRBJ1-5, with D possibly TRBD1 on 5 matching bases. Per germline, CDR1 DFQATT and CDR2 SNEGSKA (reference sequence). Deletions cut 3 bases from V and 11 bases from J, with 11 bases between. CDR3 length: 11 amino acids. Here the CDR3 reads CSARDTVAQHF. The CDR3 bases are TGCAGTGCTAGGGACACCGTGGCCCAGCATTTT.

This chain connects TRBV20-1 to TRBJ2-7; D unresolved. Trimming took off 6 bases at V and 0 bases at J, with 6 bases between the two ends. Germline loops: CDR1 DFQATT, CDR2 SNEGSKA (reference sequence). This CDR3 spans 11 amino acids. CDR3 residues: CSALRSYEQYF. The CDR3 DNA reads TGCAGTGCCCTACGCTCCTACGAGCAGTACTTC.

Only a few counts were recorded for this clone. This chain links TRBV3-1 (or the pseudogene TRBV3-2) with TRBJ1-5, with 7 bases fitting TRBD1. CDR3 length equals 13 residues. Germline V CDR1 and CDR2: LGHDT, YNNKEL (reference sequence). The V and J ends lost 5 bases and 7 bases, in that order; junction bases with no gene match: 5. DNA of the CDR3: TGTGCCAGCAGCTTCGACAGGGACCAGCCCCAGCATTTT. Translation: CASSFDRDQPQHF.

The chain is built from TRBV2 and TRBJ1-5; 10 nucleotides agree with TRBD1. There are 14 residues in the CDR3. Germline trimming cut 8 bases from V and 2 bases from J; bases unmatched to any gene: 3. Germline assignment: CDR1 SNHLY and CDR2 FYNNEI. The CDR3 loop is CASHGTGGNQPQHF. The CDR3 DNA reads as TGTGCCAGCCACGGGACAGGGGGCAATCAGCCCCAGCATTTT.

The chain recombines TRBV6-5 with TRBJ1-1; TRBD1 matches at 7 bases. Losses at the gene ends were 4 bases for V and 11 bases for J; bases not matched to a gene: 4. This CDR3 spans 11 amino acids. Germline lookup yields CDR1 MNHEY and CDR2 SVGAGI. The CDR3 here is CASSFPGGAFF. The CDR3 DNA sequence: TGTGCCAGCAGTTTTCCAGGGGGGGCTTTCTTT.

This clone was observed a single time. This chain joins TRBV11-2 and TRBJ2-3, with D perhaps matching TRBD2 (5 bases). The CDR3 extends over 16 amino acids. The germline V gene encodes CDR1 SGHAT and CDR2 FQNNGV. Trimming took 5 bases from V and 4 from J, leaving 19 bases between them. The CDR3 protein is CASSPHFGSASDTQYF. In DNA, the CDR3 is TGTGCCAGCAGCCCCCATTTCGGTAGCGCGTCAGATACGCAGTATTTT.

The gene calls are TRBV5-1 and TRBJ2-7, with D tentatively TRBD1 or TRBD2 (7 bases each). This CDR3 contains 14 residues. From germline, CDR1 is SGHRS and CDR2 YFSETQ. The V and J ends lost 4 bases and 6 bases respectively, with 17 bases between them. Written as DNA, the CDR3 is TGCGCCAGCAGCCTGGGGGGGACAGAGGGCGAGCAGTACTTC. Amino acids: CASSLGGTEGEQYF.

The chain employs TRBV27 and TRBJ2-3; TRBD2 matches 10 bases. Germline CDR1 and CDR2: MNHEY and SMNVEV (reference sequence). The CDR3 runs to 14 residues. V shed 4 bases and J 7 bases; nucleotides not matched to a gene: 5. The CDR3 reads CASSSGLASHTQYF. The CDR3 DNA reads TGTGCCAGCAGTTCGGGACTAGCGTCCCATACGCAGTATTTT.

This clone was detected only once. V usage is TRBV28 and J usage is TRBJ2-7, with unresolved D. Between the trimmed V and J ends, which lost 4 bases and 12 bases, there was a span of 16 bases. This CDR3 has 12 amino acids. Germline lookup yields CDR1 MDHEN and CDR2 SYDVKM. CDR3 sequence (DNA): TGTGCCAGCAGTTCCTCCTCCCAAAAGCGGTACTTC. Amino acid sequence: CASSSSSQKRYF.

The J gene is TRBJ2-7, the V gene TRBV9, with TRBD1 matching 9 bases. The CDR3 loop spans 13 amino acids. The germline V gene encodes CDR1 SGDLS and CDR2 YYNGEE. Germline trimming cut 4 bases from V and 4 bases from J; bases unmatched to any gene: 3. CDR3 coding DNA: TGTGCCAGCAGCCCCGGGACAGGGTACGAGCAGTACTTC. Translating gives CASSPGTGYEQYF.

The chain links TRBV28 to TRBJ1-2; 10 nucleotides line up with TRBD1. This CDR3 region has 12 residues. Looked up from germline, CDR1 is MDHEN and CDR2 is SYDVKM. The J segment lost 6 bases and the V segment lost 7 bases, leaving 2 bases of the junction unmatched. The CDR3 DNA sequence: TGTGCCAGCATTGGGACAGGGGATGGCTACACCTTC. Protein: CASIGTGDGYTF.

V is TRBV4-2 and J is TRBJ2-7, with a tentative D call TRBD2 (5 bases). There are 15 residues in the CDR3. The ends were cut back, 0 bases at V and 7 bases at J, with 16 bases in the middle. Per the germline V gene, CDR1 is LGHNA and CDR2 is YNFKEQ. CDR3 in amino acids: CASSQEYRPPGEQYF. The CDR3 DNA reads as TGTGCCAGCAGCCAAGAATATAGGCCTCCGGGGGAGCAGTACTTC.

In this sample, this clone turned up once. The CDR3 DNA follows: TGTGCCAGCAGCCAAGCCGGGACAGGGACTTTTAATGACTATGGCTACACCTTC. It is translated as CASSQAGTGTFNDYGYTF. This chain links TRBV4-2 with TRBJ1-2, with TRBD1 matching 9 bases. This CDR3 has 18 amino acids. Germline CDR1 reads LGHNA; CDR2 reads YNFKEQ. V was clipped by 1 base and J by 3 bases; unmatched bases: 12.

The chain joins TRBV27 to TRBJ2-7; no clear D. There are 12 residues in the CDR3. The V gene's germline CDR1 is MNHEY and CDR2 SMNVEV (reference sequence). Trimming pared 6 bases from V and 2 bases from J, leaving 8 bases between. For the CDR3, the DNA is TGTGCCAGCAGCCGCGGAGCCTACGAGCAGTACTTC. Translation: CASSRGAYEQYF.

V usage is TRBV4-1 and J usage is TRBJ2-3; D unresolved. Germline V gene sequence: CDR1 MGHRA, CDR2 YSYEKL. Trimming took off 7 bases at V and 0 bases at J, with 11 bases between the two ends. This CDR3 is built from 14 residues. The CDR3, as DNA: TGCGCCAGCAAGATTAGCAGTAGCACAGATACGCAGTATTTT. Translated: CASKISSSTDTQYF.

The rearrangement links TRBV27 to TRBJ2-1, with D possibly matching TRBD1 (6 bases). This CDR3 is built from 15 residues. Germline V CDR1 and CDR2: MNHEY, SMNVEV (reference sequence). Deletions cut 6 bases from V and 7 bases from J, with 19 bases between. The CDR3: CASSGTGILRNEQFF. CDR3 DNA sequence: TGTGCCAGCAGCGGAACAGGGATTTTGAGAAATGAGCAGTTCTTC.

As regards this clone: Distinct nucleotide sequences in the sample also encode this CDR3. V usage is TRBV5-6 and J usage is TRBJ1-1; D may be TRBD1 (5 bases). Trimming pared 4 bases from V and 11 bases from J, leaving 15 bases between. From germline, CDR1 is SGHDT and CDR2 YYEEEE. This CDR3 is 12 amino acids long. The CDR3 nucleotides read TGTGCCAGCAGCCCGGGGGTTCTAGAGGCTTTCTTT. Translation gives CASSPGVLEAFF.

The chain has TRBV9 and TRBJ1-2; 8 bases fit TRBD1. The trim removed 4 bases at V and 6 bases at J, leaving 8 bases unmatched. The CDR3 length is 14 residues. Germline assignment: CDR1 SGDLS and CDR2 YYNGEE. The CDR3 DNA sequence: TGTGCCAGCAGCCCGGGACAGGCAGAGGATGGCTACACCTTC. Protein: CASSPGQAEDGYTF.

This chain connects TRBV27 to TRBJ1-1; TRBD1 matches 9 bases. Trimming cost V 4 bases and J 5 bases; bases outside gene matches: 8. The CDR3 sequence is 15 residues long. CDR1 MNHEY and CDR2 SMNVEV come from the germline V gene (reference sequence). For the CDR3, the DNA is TGTGCCAGCAGTTCTCTACAGGGGGCTAGGACTGAAGCTTTCTTT. The encoded protein is CASSSLQGARTEAFF.

This clone was counted a single time. V and J are TRBV24-1 and TRBJ1-2; TRBD1 agrees at 9 bases. This CDR3 comprises 15 residues. Germline V CDR1 and CDR2: KGHDR, SFDVKD. V lost 4 bases and J lost 6; bases outside the gene matches: 8. In nucleotides, the CDR3 is TGTGCCACCAGTGAAACGACCGGGACAGGGAATGGCTACACCTTC. This sequence encodes CATSETTGTGNGYTF.

The chain couples TRBV29-1 to TRBJ2-7, with TRBD1 matching 7 bases. This CDR3 region has 13 residues. The junction had 12 bases not matched to a gene; V was cut back by 8 bases and J by 5 bases. Per germline, CDR1 SQVTM and CDR2 ANQGSEA. CDR3 protein: CSIAGPGTDEQYF. In DNA form, the CDR3 reads TGCAGCATCGCCGGGCCCGGGACAGACGAGCAGTACTTC.

CDR3 DNA: TGTGCCAGCAGTGACCCGGGTCTAAACTATGGCTACACCTTC. The encoded protein is CASSDPGLNYGYTF. This chain links TRBV2 with TRBJ1-2, with D uncertain. Germline V gives CDR1 SNHLY, CDR2 FYNNEI. V shed 3 bases and J shed 2 bases, with 10 bases lying between them. The CDR3 totals 14 residues.

The rearrangement joins TRBV11-2 to TRBJ1-6, with no clear D. The CDR3 has 18 residues. Germline V gene sequence: CDR1 SGHAT, CDR2 FQNNGV. V lost 0 bases, J lost 0 bases, and 12 bases lay in between. CDR3 bases: TGTGCCAGCAGCTTAGAAACCAGCGCGTTCTCCTATAATTCACCCCTCCACTTT. It specifies CASSLETSAFSYNSPLHF.

The gene calls are TRBV5-1 and TRBJ2-5, with 8 nucleotides matching TRBD1. The J segment lost 1 base and the V segment lost 0 bases, leaving 5 bases of the junction unmatched. Germline loops: CDR1 SGHRS, CDR2 YFSETQ. The CDR3 has 16 amino acids. Here the CDR3 reads CASSLAGGPGQETQYF. CDR3 sequence (DNA): TGCGCCAGCAGCTTGGCAGGGGGCCCCGGCCAAGAGACCCAGTACTTC.

J is TRBJ1-1 and V is TRBV5-1; D unresolved. The CDR3 spans 15 residues. Deletions cut 1 base from V and 0 bases from J, with 10 bases between. Germline V gives CDR1 SGHRS, CDR2 YFSETQ. The CDR3 coding sequence is TGCGCCAGCAGCTTGTTGGGCCTTCTGAACACTGAAGCTTTCTTT. Protein sequence: CASSLLGLLNTEAFF.

The chain carries TRBV7-2 and TRBJ1-6; 9 bases are shared with TRBD1. This CDR3 is 14 amino acids long. With V trimmed by 5 bases and J by 7 bases, 3 bases remained unmatched. Germline assignment: CDR1 SGHTA and CDR2 FQGNSA. CDR3: CASSRDRANSPLHF. CDR3 sequence (DNA): TGTGCCAGCAGCCGGGACAGGGCAAATTCACCCCTCCACTTT.